The 3 T cell receptor beta chains given below trace back to one sample, sequenced in a study of siplizumab effects on memory and regulatory T cells. Produced via immunoSEQ multiplex PCR; TCRdb's table is partial and in-frame only. The sample carries 80,000 to 95,000 clones, over 90% recorded once. Sequencing was done on a sample of CD8+ T cells sorted from blood. These receptors all come from a human donor in good health.

This chain joins TRBV9 and TRBJ2-3; TRBD1 matches at 7 bases. Germline V gene data show CDR1 as SGDLS and CDR2 as YYNGEE. The junction had 9 bases not matched to a gene; V was cut back by 3 bases and J by 2 bases. CDR3 length: 16 residues. CDR3 sequence: CASSDYSGQPTDTQYF. CDR3 nucleotide sequence: TGTGCCAGCAGCGACTACTCGGGACAGCCCACAGATACGCAGTATTTT.

With respect to this clone: Distinct nucleotide sequences in the sample also encode this CDR3. The genes are TRBV27 and TRBJ2-7; the match to TRBD1 covers 7 bases. With V trimmed by 5 bases and J by 2 bases, 3 bases remained unmatched. This CDR3 is built from 13 residues. Per germline, CDR1 MNHEY and CDR2 SMNVEV (reference sequence). The CDR3 loop is CASSLGTAYEQYF. Here the CDR3 DNA reads TGTGCCAGCAGTCTCGGGACAGCCTACGAGCAGTACTTC.

J is TRBJ2-7 and V is TRBV7-9, with D maybe TRBD1 (6 bases). Germline CDR1 is SEHNR and CDR2 is FQNEAQ (reference sequence). V gave up 3 bases and J gave up 5 bases, with 20 bases separating them. This CDR3 region has 16 residues. The CDR3 spells CASSFISGTPGDEQYF. CDR3 in DNA: TGTGCCAGCAGCTTTATTTCCGGGACACCAGGGGACGAGCAGTACTTC. The full variable domain, rest sourced from reference TRBV7-9 and TRBJ2-7, is DTGVSQNPRHKITKRGQNVTFRCDPISEHNRLYWYRQTLGQGPEFLTYFQNEAQLEKSRLLSDRFSAERPKGSFSTLEIQRTEQGDSAMYLCASSFISGTPGDEQYFGPGTRLTVT.